The T cell receptor (beta chain) described here comes from a study of T cell responses to AZD1222 COVID-19 vaccine. General study points: The reported proportion of spike-specific TCRs targeting unmutated variant regions was nearly half.

About this clone itself: What it binds is unknown.

Method: immunoSEQ multiplex PCR; TCRdb's copy keeps in-frame clones and lacks some. Found here are some 130,000 clones, around 85% of them singletons; the top ten hold 2% to 3%. The source is an adult in good health. The sequences come from peripheral blood, collected on day 0 of AZD1222 vaccination.

The DNA for the CDR3 is TGTGCCAGCAGTTTAAACGCAGGAGCTGAAGCTTTCTTT. It codes for CASSLNAGAEAFF. This chain uses TRBV12-3 or TRBV12-4 with TRBJ1-1; D gene ambiguous. V shed 2 bases and J shed 6 bases, with 10 bases lying between them. The length of the CDR3 is 13 residues.